A selection of T cell receptor beta chains follows, all from one sample in a study of cytomegalovirus exposure and HLA in healthy donors. Method: immunoSEQ multiplex PCR; TCRdb's copy keeps in-frame clones and lacks some. The sample holds under 250,000 clones, over 80% seen once. Source material: PBMCs. The receptors shown here come from a woman aged 45-65 years in good health and CMV-seropositive. The CDR3 runs from the conserved cysteine through the conserved F or W. A D gene is named only where the DNA matches it firmly. Where a row states a size, it is once, few, many or the class of an expanded clone; other rows omit it.

D gene	clone size	V gene	J gene	CDR3 protein	CDR3 DNA
-	-	TRBV11-1	TRBJ1-1	CASSLQGKAFF	TGTGCCAGCAGCTTACAGGGGAAAGCTTTCTTT
TRBD1	once	TRBV9	TRBJ1-5	CASSIYHGTAGPPPQHF	TGTGCCAGCAGCATCTATCACGGGACAGCGGGTCCCCCGCCCCAGCATTTT
-	-	TRBV2	TRBJ1-1	CASSEQGFGEAFF	TGTGCCAGCAGCGAACAGGGTTTCGGTGAAGCTTTCTTT
TRBD1	-	TRBV7-8	TRBJ1-6	CASSLGASGGNSPLHF	TGTGCCAGCAGCTTAGGGGCGTCAGGGGGGAATTCACCCCTCCACTTT
-	few	TRBV6-5	TRBJ1-4	CASSYDSTNEKLFF	TGTGCCAGCAGTTATGACTCAACTAATGAAAAACTGTTTTTT
TRBD1	-	TRBV6-6	TRBJ1-5	CASSAGTGRNQPQHF	TGTGCCAGCAGTGCCGGGACAGGTCGCAATCAGCCCCAGCATTTT
-	-	TRBV28	TRBJ1-5	CASSDPRRGQPQHF	TGTGCCAGCAGTGACCCCCGGAGAGGCCAGCCCCAGCATTTT
-	-	TRBV5-1	TRBJ1-1	CASSPDIETEAFF	TGCGCCAGCAGCCCGGACATTGAGACTGAAGCTTTCTTT
TRBD1	-	TRBV5-1	TRBJ2-1	CASSPGTGSYSEQFF	TGCGCCAGCAGTCCCGGGACAGGTTCGTACAGTGAGCAGTTCTTC
-	-	TRBV5-6	TRBJ2-2	CASSRAYGGNTGELFF	TGTGCCAGCAGCCGTGCTTACGGGGGGAACACCGGGGAGCTGTTTTTT
TRBD1	-	TRBV6-1	TRBJ2-7	CASSDAKITGDEQYF	TGTGCCAGCAGTGATGCTAAGATTACAGGGGACGAGCAGTACTTC
-	few	TRBV5-6	TRBJ1-2	CASSHARGYGYTF	TGTGCCAGCAGCCACGCTCGGGGCTATGGCTACACCTTC
-	-	TRBV20-1	TRBJ1-2	CSARVNGGHTF	TGCAGTGCTAGAGTGAACGGGGGTCACACCTTC
-	-	TRBV6-6	TRBJ1-6	CASSTGKSSYNSPLHF	TGTGCCAGCAGTACAGGGAAGAGCTCCTATAATTCACCCCTCCACTTT
-	-	TRBV10-3	TRBJ2-1	CAIWEGGEQFF	TGTGCCATCTGGGAGGGGGGGGAGCAGTTCTTC
TRBD1	-	TRBV7-9	TRBJ2-5	CASSPTDREETQYF	TGTGCCAGCAGCCCTACCGACAGGGAAGAGACCCAGTACTTC
TRBD1	-	TRBV7-9	TRBJ1-6	CASSRDRGQSPLHF	TGTGCCAGCAGCCGGGACAGGGGCCAATCACCCCTCCACTTT
-	-	TRBV6-5	TRBJ1-1	CASSYSDSGGITEAFF	TGTGCCAGCAGTTACTCCGACTCCGGCGGTATCACTGAAGCTTTCTTT
TRBD2	-	TRBV5-1	TRBJ2-5	CASTHDIGLAGSVKGAQYF	TGCGCCAGCACCCACGATATAGGGTTAGCGGGGAGCGTCAAGGGGGCCCAGTACTTC
-	few	TRBV5-1	TRBJ1-1	CASSLDSMNTEAFF	TGCGCCAGCAGCTTGGACAGTATGAACACTGAAGCTTTCTTT
-	-	TRBV28	TRBJ2-3	CASPPAGLTTDTQYF	TGTGCCAGCCCTCCGGCGGGGTTGACCACAGATACGCAGTATTTT
-	-	TRBV6-5	TRBJ1-1	CASSYSGGTVDTEAFF	TGTGCCAGCAGTTACTCCGGGGGTACGGTGGACACTGAAGCTTTCTTT
TRBD2	-	TRBV4-1	TRBJ2-5	CASSHLGRARQETQYF	TGCGCCAGCAGCCATCTAGGGAGGGCGCGCCAAGAGACCCAGTACTTC
TRBD1	-	TRBV14	TRBJ1-6	CASSPSQGASSPLHF	TGTGCCAGCAGCCCCTCTCAGGGGGCGAGTTCACCCCTCCACTTT
TRBD1	once	TRBV29-1	TRBJ1-1	CSVSQGRNTEAFF	TGCAGCGTTTCACAGGGGAGGAACACTGAAGCTTTCTTT
-	few	TRBV4-2	TRBJ1-4	CASSQPGEEKLFF	TGTGCCAGCAGCCAACCCGGTGAGGAAAAACTGTTTTTT
-	-	TRBV5-1	TRBJ2-5	CASSLRGRGETQYF	TGCGCCAGCAGCTTGCGAGGGAGAGGGGAGACCCAGTACTTC
-	-	TRBV5-1	TRBJ1-1	CASSPAGNTEAFF	TGCGCCAGCAGCCCCGCGGGGAACACTGAAGCTTTCTTT
-	few	TRBV29-1	TRBJ2-3	CSVGPRPTDTQYF	TGCAGCGTTGGTCCGAGGCCCACAGATACGCAGTATTTT
TRBD1	-	TRBV5-1	TRBJ2-3	CASSDRQGADTQYF	TGCGCCAGCAGCGACCGACAGGGAGCAGATACGCAGTATTTT
-	-	TRBV19	TRBJ1-1	CASSMWEFRNTEAFF	TGTGCCAGTAGTATGTGGGAGTTCAGGAACACTGAAGCTTTCTTT
-	-	TRBV5-1	TRBJ1-5	CASSLVPTGGQPQHF	TGCGCCAGCAGCTTGGTCCCGACAGGCGGGCAGCCCCAGCATTTT
TRBD1	-	TRBV9	TRBJ1-6	CASSETGDSSYNSPLHF	TGTGCCAGCAGCGAGACAGGGGACAGCTCCTATAATTCACCCCTCCACTTT
-	-	TRBV6-6	TRBJ1-2	CASSQGPGGYTF	TGTGCCAGCAGTCAGGGCCCGGGTGGCTACACCTTC
TRBD1	-	TRBV2	TRBJ1-6	CASTGDRGLSPLHF	TGTGCCAGCACTGGGGACAGGGGGCTCTCACCCCTCCACTTT
-	-	TRBV5-4	TRBJ1-1	CASSSDTFTEAFF	TGTGCCAGCAGCTCGGACACATTCACTGAAGCTTTCTTT
-	-	TRBV28	TRBJ1-4	CASREGGTGKLFF	TGTGCCAGCAGGGAGGGTGGGACGGGAAAACTGTTTTTT
-	-	TRBV27	TRBJ2-6	CASSLLSSGANVLTF	TGTGCCAGCAGTTTACTGTCCTCTGGGGCCAACGTCCTGACTTTC
-	-	TRBV4-3	TRBJ2-7	CASSHDKGPTYEQYF	TGCGCCAGCAGCCATGATAAGGGGCCTACCTACGAGCAGTACTTC
-	-	TRBV18	TRBJ1-6	CASSPRSDNSPLHF	TGTGCCAGCTCACCGCGGTCGGATAATTCACCCCTCCACTTT
-	-	TRBV2	TRBJ2-7	CASSEAPGTTYEQYF	TGTGCCAGCAGTGAAGCCCCCGGGACAACCTACGAGCAGTACTTC
-	-	TRBV6-4	TRBJ1-2	CASSDSNSGYTF	TGTGCCAGCAGTGACTCGAATAGTGGCTACACCTTC
TRBD2	-	TRBV19	TRBJ2-5	CASSIVNLAGSQETQYF	TGTGCCAGTAGTATAGTAAACCTAGCGGGGAGCCAAGAGACCCAGTACTTC
TRBD2	few	TRBV4-1	TRBJ2-7	CASSQGRLAGYEQYF	TGCGCCAGCAGCCAAGGGAGACTAGCGGGGTATGAGCAGTACTTC
-	-	TRBV7-9	TRBJ2-1	CASSLPRLAQSSYNEQFF	TGTGCCAGCAGCTTACCCCGGCTAGCGCAAAGCTCCTACAATGAGCAGTTCTTC
-	-	TRBV11-2	TRBJ1-2	CASTPPRKTDYYGYTF	TGTGCCAGCACCCCCCCCCGCAAGACAGATTACTATGGCTACACCTTC
TRBD1	few	TRBV4-3	TRBJ1-3	CASSRGGQSGNTIYF	TGCGCCAGCAGCCGAGGGGGACAGTCTGGAAACACCATATATTTT
-	few	TRBV4-1	TRBJ1-6	CASSQGTARGRSPLHF	TGCGCCAGCAGCCAAGGGACTGCTAGAGGACGTTCACCCCTCCACTTT
-	-	TRBV7-3	TRBJ2-7	CASSRDTNYEQYF	TGTGCCAGCAGCAGGGACACCAACTACGAGCAGTACTTC
-	few	TRBV4-3	TRBJ2-1	CASSQGGIYNEQFF	TGCGCCAGCAGCCAAGGAGGGATTTACAATGAGCAGTTCTTC
TRBD2	-	TRBV5-6	TRBJ2-7	CASSLPGAGGSEQYF	TGTGCCAGCAGCTTGCCGGGGGCGGGGGGTTCCGAGCAGTACTTC
TRBD2	-	TRBV7-9	TRBJ2-7	CSSSEVGGDHEQYF	TGTTCCAGCAGCGAAGTGGGGGGGGACCACGAGCAGTACTTC
TRBD1	-	TRBV9	TRBJ2-7	CASSVSGQGYEQYF	TGTGCCAGCAGCGTTTCGGGACAGGGCTACGAGCAGTACTTC